This TCR beta chain was captured in a study of blood T cell repertoires in COVID-19. About the study: Acute and convalescent COVID-19 specimens originated in the United States, Italy and Spain. T cells, B-cell-depleted T cells, or PBMCs provided the cDNA or gDNA that served as material.

Authors' analysis steps: By means of reference gene primer amplification, nucleated cell counts were estimated. TCRdb's copy holds only in-frame clones and misses some; the assay was immunoSEQ multiplex PCR. V and J calls and clone size are copied from that table; D and trimming were computed from the DNA. The repertoire includes some 270,000 clones, around nine tenths of them detected once, and approximately 1.5% sits in the top ten. The CDR3 has 14 amino acids. V was clipped by 0 bases and J by 6 bases, with 8 bases between them. CDR1 and CDR2 from the germline V gene are MGHDK and SYGVNS. The genes are TRBV25-1 and TRBJ1-4; D remains unclear. Input material: peripheral blood. This TCR was recovered from a woman aged 55-69 years who had recovered from COVID-19. DNA of the CDR3: TGTGCCAGCAGTGAATACGTCCTCGATGAAAAACTGTTTTTT. As protein: CASSEYVLDEKLFF.